This TCR beta chain was documented in a study of T cell responses to AZD1222 COVID-19 vaccine. Study-wide results and limits: Only 5 or 6 individuals given AZD1222 were seropositive at baseline.

Points on this clone: Its cognate antigen is unknown. The junction does not match germline at one end; this may be a read error.

Repertoires were generated with immunoSEQ multiplex PCR, while TCRdb's copy carries only in-frame clones and drops some. The sample consists of about 170,000 clones, roughly 93% of them appearing once. The CDR3 runs 12 residues. CDR1 is KGHSH, CDR2 LQKENI, per germline. Sample: peripheral blood, taken on day 0 of AZD1222 vaccination. The chain links TRBV18 to TRBJ1-2; a weak D match, TRBD1 (6 bases). The sequence was obtained from an adult in good health. CDR3 amino acids: CASSPPTGASSF. In DNA form, the CDR3 reads TGTGCCAGCTCACCACCGACGGGGGCCTCTTCCTTC.